The subject of this entry is one T cell receptor beta chain. Antigen specificity is unknown. The data originate from a study of chemoradiotherapy in HPV16-positive cancers. The wider study: Two HPV16-positive patients' cells yielded candidate HPV-specific clones and common motifs. The study, taken as a whole, reports: In HPV16-positive patients, HPV-responsive T-cell expansion tracked better recurrence-free survival.

Measured with immunoSEQ multiplex PCR; TCRdb has only the in-frame clones, and not every one. In the table there are tens of thousands of clones, roughly 87% of which are singletons. The CDR3 totals 16 residues. After removal of 0 bases from V and 1 base from J, the junction contained 4 bases not matched to a gene. Per germline, CDR1 SGHRS and CDR2 YFSETQ. The chain has TRBV5-1 and TRBJ2-3; TRBD1 matches 8 bases. The sequence was obtained from a human donor with HPV-associated anogenital cancer. Specimen: blood, collected from a patient who underwent chemoradiotherapy. CDR3: CASSLGGGQGTDTQYF. The CDR3 nucleotides read TGCGCCAGCAGCTTGGGTGGGGGACAGGGCACAGATACGCAGTATTTT.